This T cell receptor (beta chain) was captured in a study of OX40 agonist ivuxolimab in advanced cancers. Overall study context: Anti-PD-1, anti-PD-L1 or anti-CTLA-4 therapy given earlier was allowed, and approximately 40% had some. Study-level results: On average, CD8+ T cells showed a greater number of expanded clones than CD4+. Antigen specificity of clonally expanded peripheral T cells was not established.

Method: immunoSEQ multiplex PCR; TCRdb's copy keeps in-frame clones and lacks some. The profile shows roughly 60,000 clones, about 88% of them singletons. There are 14 residues in the CDR3. Germline V CDR1 and CDR2: SQVTM, ANQGSEA. Trimming left V 3 bases short and J 2 bases short, with 8 bases between. Excluded were patients having autoimmune disease history or systemic immunosuppression. Note on this clone: Its antigen remains unidentified.

The rearrangement links TRBV29-1 to TRBJ2-6; D gene ambiguous. The source material was CD4+ or CD8+ T cells sorted from blood, sampled in a trial of the OX40 agonist ivuxolimab. This TCR derives from an adult with an advanced solid tumor such as melanoma, head and neck, liver or kidney cancer. CDR3 sequence reads: CSVDTSAGANVLTF. DNA of the CDR3: TGCAGCGTTGACACGTCGGCTGGGGCCAACGTCCTGACTTTC.